This T cell receptor beta chain was captured in a study of shared clonotypes between healthy human individuals. Study-level findings and limits: Between a few donors, naive CD4 clonotypes were shared at a level of about 5%. Generally, estimated richness proved larger in naive subsets than it did in memory subsets.

There were no recent acute infections or vaccinations among the donors, who were healthy HIV-negative adults. Losses at the gene ends were 6 bases for V and 4 bases for J; bases not matched to a gene: 5. Per the germline V gene, CDR1 is MNHEY and CDR2 is SVGAGI. This CDR3 has 14 residues. The sorted-subset replicate PCRs were given about 210 ng DNA, which is 30,000 to 35,000 T cell genomes. Clones were sequenced by immunoSEQ multiplex PCR, and TCRdb holds only the in-frame ones, with some missing. Of some 2 million clones in the sample, roughly 94% were seen once. This clone showed up just once. Its antigen is unidentified.

This sequence joins TRBV6-5 and TRBJ2-2; 7 bases match TRBD1. The source material was naive CD4+ T cells sorted from blood. The subset is: CD45RA+ positively selected. This receptor was taken from a man between 18 and 35 years old in good health. The CDR3 DNA is TGTGCCAGCAGGAAGGGGGCGGGCACCGGGGAGCTGTTTTTT. Translating gives CASRKGAGTGELFF.